A single sample is the source of the 4 T cell receptor beta chains below, sequenced in a study of T cell responses to AZD1222 COVID-19 vaccine. Sequenced by immunoSEQ multiplex PCR; TCRdb stores in-frame clones only, minus some. The sample shows about 100,000 clones, around 89% of them seen only once. This specimen consisted of peripheral blood, obtained on day 0 of AZD1222 vaccination. These TCRs come from an adult in good health.

V and J are TRBV7-9 and TRBJ2-1; D remains unclear. Deletions cut 5 bases from V and 7 bases from J, with 18 bases between. The germline gives CDR1 SEHNR, CDR2 FQNEAQ (reference sequence). CDR3 length equals 15 residues. The CDR3 nucleotides read TGTGCCAGCAGCCGTGACCTAAATACAGAGAATGAGCAGTTCTTC. As protein: CASSRDLNTENEQFF.

This chain joins TRBV5-1 and TRBJ2-4; 7 bases line up with TRBD1. The germline gives CDR1 SGHRS, CDR2 YFSETQ. This CDR3 is 13 amino acids long. Trimming took 4 bases from V and 6 from J; bases not matched to a gene: 4. DNA for the CDR3: TGCGCCAGCAGCGAGACAGGGCTAAACATTCAGTACTTC. Its protein is CASSETGLNIQYF.

This chain links TRBV6-5 with TRBJ1-1, with D maybe TRBD1 (5 bases). CDR3 length: 15 amino acids. Germline V CDR1 and CDR2: MNHEY, SVGAGI. Trimming took off 7 bases at V and 4 bases at J, with 19 bases between the two ends. The CDR3: CASKPVGGTLTEAFF. CDR3 nucleotides: TGTGCCAGCAAACCTGTGGGGGGGACCCTCACTGAAGCTTTCTTT.

CDR3 sequence reads: CASSPGGTGGNTIYF. In DNA form, the CDR3 reads TGTGCCAGCTCACCAGGAGGAACAGGGGGGAACACCATATATTTT. This chain connects TRBV18 to TRBJ1-3; 8 nucleotides match TRBD1. The CDR3 extends over 15 amino acids. Germline values: CDR1 KGHSH, CDR2 LQKENI. V shed 2 bases, J shed 7 bases, and the junction held 7 bases outside the gene matches.